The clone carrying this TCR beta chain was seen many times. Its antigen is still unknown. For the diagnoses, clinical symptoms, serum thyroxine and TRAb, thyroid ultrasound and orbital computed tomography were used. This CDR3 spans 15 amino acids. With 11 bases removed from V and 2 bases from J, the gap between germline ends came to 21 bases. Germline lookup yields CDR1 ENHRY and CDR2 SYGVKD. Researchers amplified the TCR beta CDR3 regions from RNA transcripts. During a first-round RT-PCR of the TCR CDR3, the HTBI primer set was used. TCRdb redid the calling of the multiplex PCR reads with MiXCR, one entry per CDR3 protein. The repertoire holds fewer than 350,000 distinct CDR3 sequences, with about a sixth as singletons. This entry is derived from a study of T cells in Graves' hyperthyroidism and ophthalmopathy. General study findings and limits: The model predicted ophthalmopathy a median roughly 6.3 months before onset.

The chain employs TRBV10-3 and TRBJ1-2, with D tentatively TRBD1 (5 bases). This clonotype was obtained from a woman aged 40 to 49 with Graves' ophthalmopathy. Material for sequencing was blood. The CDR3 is CAGRLARGGNYGYTF. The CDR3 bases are TGTGCCGGGCGACTCGCCCGGGGCGGCAACTATGGCTACACCTTC.